This entry is about one TCR beta chain. Its antigen specificity is not known. No much larger clone is present one base from it, and per-base qualities are unavailable. This sample was included in a study of T cell changes during pregnancy in multiple sclerosis (dated by TCRdb to about 2019). At the level of the whole study: The study examined how the T cell repertoire changed over the course of pregnancy in women with multiple sclerosis.

Receptors were amplified or captured by the immunoSEQ multiplex PCR assay. TCRdb obtained this table from immuneACCESS and retained in-frame rearrangements with V and J assigned. These tables miss some clones; where compared with another copy, unresolved V genes account for less than half of the shortfall, and the remainder is unexplained. Present in this sample are roughly 55,000 clones, roughly 90% of which were seen just once. Of the sample, around 0.16% falls within the top ten clones. The CDR3 has 14 amino acids, counting the end cysteine and phenylalanine. Only CDR3 DNA is held: 42 bases, read in frame from base 1. Based on the germline V gene (reference sequence), the CDR1 and CDR2 sequences are LNHDA and SQIVND. The junction shows trimming of 10 bases on V and 8 bases on J, and the gene matches do not reach 13 bases of it.

The clonotype originates from a female donor in good health, enrolled as a control in a pregnancy study. Sequenced material: CD4+ T cells from peripheral blood mononuclear cells, taken after pregnancy. This sequence uses TRBV19 and TRBJ1-4, with 7 bases in between that match TRBD1. The CDR3 region reads CATHLRQGGEKLFF. The nucleotide sequence reads as follows: TGTGCCACCCACCTCCGACAGGGCGGAGAAAAACTGTTTTTT.